This T cell receptor beta chain comes out of a study of type 1 regulatory T cells. V shed 5 bases, J shed 6 bases, and the junction held 10 bases outside the gene matches. The CDR3 spans 15 residues. From the reads, TCRdb called clonotypes with MiXCR, one entry per CDR3 protein. Among approximately 90,000 distinct CDR3 sequences listed, less than 40% were seen once. This TCR was recovered from a human donor in good health. The rearrangement links TRBV12-3 or TRBV12-4 to TRBJ1-5, with 7 bases fitting TRBD1. The sequenced sample was CD4+ T cells, either the whole sample or a sorted fraction (not recorded which). In DNA, the CDR3 is TGTGCCAGCAGTCCCAGGGAAGCAGGGGGTCAGCCCCAGCATTTT. It encodes CASSPREAGGQPQHF.